Below, one T cell receptor beta chain is given with its context. Antigen: not known. The data were obtained in a study of T cell repertoires in aging, cancer and after chemotherapy. Regarding the study as a whole: Loss of evenness, beyond lost richness, contributed to age-related TCR diversity decline in cancer patients. Median generation probability rose over the chemotherapy interval in each cancer cohort, suggesting rebound thymic output.

Peripheral blood genomic DNA, not sorted cells or RNA, was the template. V was clipped by 5 bases and J by 1 base, with 17 bases between them. The V gene's germline CDR1 is MDHEN and CDR2 SYDVKM. The CDR3 loop spans 16 amino acids. TRB rearrangements spanning V, D and J were amplified using mixed TRB-A/B primers. TCRdb redid the calling of the multiplex PCR reads with MiXCR, one entry per CDR3 protein. The data show some 2,000 distinct CDR3 sequences, with roughly 20% seen just once and around 22% held by the top ten. The source is a human donor with a solid tumor. The genes are TRBV28 and TRBJ1-2, with TRBD1 as a possible D gene (6 bases). Sequenced material: blood. Written as DNA, the CDR3 is TGTGCCAGCAGTGGGGCGGGGGGGGCCGGTAACTATGGCTACACCTTC. This encodes CASSGAGGAGNYGYTF.